A single sample is the source of the 13 T cell receptor beta chains below, sequenced in a study of tumor and adjacent non-tumor tissue in lung cancer. This sample's RNA came from whole unsorted tissue. Three rounds of nested PCR, following a modified ARM-PCR protocol, produced the TCRbeta library. Via MiXCR, TCRdb re-called the multiplex PCR reads, giving one row per CDR3 protein. The table includes some 84,000 distinct CDR3 sequences, 61% detected once. The sample consisted of lung tumor tissue. The receptors derive from a man in his 70s with non-small cell lung cancer.

A remark on this clonotype: Being one base from a much bigger clone, this may be a read error. The chain has TRBV12-3 or TRBV12-4 and TRBJ2-3; D not certain. The CDR3 sequence is 12 residues long. CDR3 DNA: TGTGCCAGCAGTCCGGGCACAGTTACGCAGTATTTT. Its protein product is CASSPGTVTQYF.

The chain couples TRBV7-9 to TRBJ2-3, with TRBD2 matching over 8 bases. The CDR3 is 17 amino acids. The ends lost 6 bases at V and 4 bases at J; junction bases unmatched: 15. Germline V CDR1 and CDR2: SEHNR, FQNEAQ (reference sequence). The CDR3 DNA is TGTGCCAGCAGACCGGGACTAGTGGGAGTATCCCCAGATACGCAGTATTTT. Its protein product is CASRPGLVGVSPDTQYF. The whole variable domain, filled in from reference TRBV7-9 and TRBJ2-3, reads DTGVSQNPRHKITKRGQNVTFRCDPISEHNRLYWYRQTLGQGPEFLTYFQNEAQLEKSRLLSDRFSAERPKGSFSTLEIQRTEQGDSAMYLCASRPGLVGVSPDTQYFGPGTRLTVL.

J is TRBJ2-2 and V is TRBV14, with no clear D. The length of the CDR3 is 16 residues. V shed 0 bases and J shed 2 bases, with 10 bases lying between them. Germline-derived CDR1 and CDR2 are SGHDN and FVKESK. The CDR3 DNA reads as TGTGCCAGCAGCCAAGATTGGGCCACCAACACCGGGGAGCTGTTTTTT. It specifies CASSQDWATNTGELFF.

Regarding this clonotype: A read error may explain this, as a much larger clone is one base away. This chain joins TRBV5-6 and TRBJ2-3; possible D gene TRBD2, 5 bases. Per germline, CDR1 SGHDT and CDR2 YYEEEE. The CDR3 contains 15 residues. The CDR3 DNA follows: TGTACCAGCAGCTTGCGACTACCGACCACAGATACGCAGTATTTT. Amino acids: CTSSLRLPTTDTQYF.

This clonotype is a singleton in its sample. The chain links TRBV20-1 to TRBJ2-1, with 13 bases fitting TRBD2. Germline V lookup: CDR1 DFQATT, CDR2 SNEGSKA (reference sequence). This CDR3 comprises 15 residues. J gave up 9 bases and V 3 bases, and 8 bases lay outside the gene matches. CDR3 residues: CSASLTSGRIVEQFF. The DNA of the CDR3 is TGCAGTGCTAGTCTGACTAGCGGGAGGATCGTTGAGCAGTTCTTC.

Comment on this clonotype: The junction shows a germline mismatch at one end, possibly a read error. This sequence joins TRBV20-1 and TRBJ2-1; D not certain. The CDR3 spans 15 residues. Looked up from germline, CDR1 is DFQATT and CDR2 is SNEGSKA (reference sequence). CDR3 DNA: TGCAGTACCTTTAGTGGGCTGGGCTCCTACAATGAGCTGTTCTTC. Translation gives CSTFSGLGSYNELFF.

This clonotype occurred many times. The chain couples TRBV11-2 to TRBJ2-1, with 7 bases matching TRBD2. Germline assignment: CDR1 SGHAT and CDR2 FQNNGV. Trimming cost V 6 bases and J 5 bases; bases outside gene matches: 13. The CDR3 is 16 amino acids. CDR3 coding DNA: TGTGCCAGCAGGCGGGCGTTCGCGGGGGAAAACAATGAGCAGTTCTTC. It is translated as CASRRAFAGENNEQFF.

In regard to this clonotype: Germline is not matched at one junction end, which may reflect a read error. The rearrangement joins TRBV11-2 to TRBJ2-1; TRBD2 agrees at 11 bases. CDR3 length: 20 amino acids. Germline V gives CDR1 SGHAT, CDR2 FQNNGV. CDR3 amino acids: CTSSLRGGAGRLAGYNEQLF. CDR3 DNA: TGTACCAGCAGTCTCCGGGGGGGGGCAGGGAGACTAGCGGGGTACAATGAGCAGCTCTTC.

This clonotype is medium-sized. The chain links TRBV11-2 to TRBJ2-7, with 9 positions matching TRBD2. The germline V gene encodes CDR1 SGHAT and CDR2 FQNNGV. Germline trimming cut 5 bases from V and 1 base from J; bases unmatched to any gene: 9. The CDR3 is 16 residues long. CDR3 DNA: TGTGCCAGCAGCCCCCGAGGGCGGGGGGGGTCCTACGAGCAGTACTTC. Protein: CASSPRGRGGSYEQYF.

Points on this clonotype: Being one base from a much bigger clone, this may be a read error. The chain joins TRBV5-1 to TRBJ2-1; D call uncertain. Germline CDR1 is SGHRS and CDR2 is YFSETQ. Trimming shortened V by 0 bases and J by 9 bases, and 16 bases separated the two germline ends. The CDR3 spans 15 residues. CDR3 loop: CASSLDVAVAGEQFF. The CDR3 coding sequence is TGCGCCAGCAGCTTGGATGTAGCCGTAGCCGGTGAGCAGTTCTTC.

The table lists this clonotype with a few counts. This may stem from a read error, because a much larger clone lies one nucleotide away. This chain uses TRBV30 with TRBJ2-7, with D hard to call. The germline V gene encodes CDR1 GTSNPN and CDR2 SVGIG (reference sequence). This CDR3 spans 12 amino acids. The CDR3 bases are TGTGCCTGGAGTGTTGAGGAGTACGAGCACTACTTC. Translating it yields CAWSVEEYEHYF. The full variable domain, completed using reference TRBV30 and TRBJ2-7, is SQTIHQWPATLVQPVGSPLSLECTVEGTSNPNLYWYRQAAGRGLQLLFYSVGIGQISSEVPQNLSASRPQDRQFILSSKKLLLSDSGFYLCAWSVEEYEHYFGPGTRLTVT.

On this clonotype: This clone may be a read error of a much larger clone one base away. This CDR3 is missing its conserved last phenylalanine or tryptophan, likely due to a read error. V is TRBV6-5 and J is TRBJ2-2, with 8 bases identical to TRBD1. J gave up 7 bases and V 5 bases, and 6 bases lay outside the gene matches. CDR1 and CDR2 (germline): MNHEY, SVGAGI. This CDR3 comprises 14 residues. CDR3 DNA sequence: TGTGCCAGCAGTCCCGGGACAGGAATCGGGGAGCTGTTTCTT. This sequence encodes CASSPGTGIGELFL.

This clonotype was counted between two and nine times. The genes are TRBV19 and TRBJ2-3; no reliable D call. Germline values: CDR1 LNHDA, CDR2 SQIVND (reference sequence). This CDR3 contains 11 residues. V lost 8 bases and J lost 2, with 5 bases in between. CDR3 sequence reads: CASVITDTQYF. DNA of the CDR3: TGTGCCAGTGTGATCACAGATACGCAGTATTTT.